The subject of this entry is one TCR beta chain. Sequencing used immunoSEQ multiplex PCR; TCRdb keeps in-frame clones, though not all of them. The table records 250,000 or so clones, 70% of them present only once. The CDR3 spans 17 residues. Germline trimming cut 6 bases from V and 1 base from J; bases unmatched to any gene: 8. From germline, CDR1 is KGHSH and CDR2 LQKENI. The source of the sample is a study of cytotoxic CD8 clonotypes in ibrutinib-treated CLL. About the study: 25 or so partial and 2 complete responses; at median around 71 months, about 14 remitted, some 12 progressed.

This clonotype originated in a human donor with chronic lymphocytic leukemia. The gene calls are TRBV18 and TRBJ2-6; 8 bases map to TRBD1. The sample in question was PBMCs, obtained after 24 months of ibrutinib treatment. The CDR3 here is CASSSGQGNSGANVLTF. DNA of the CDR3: TGTGCCAGCTCCAGTGGACAGGGAAATTCTGGGGCCAACGTCCTGACTTTC.